This paragraph reports one T cell receptor (beta chain). The antigen remains unidentified. This specimen belongs to a study of siplizumab effects on memory and regulatory T cells. Notes on the study in general: Siplizumab caused a significant drop in alloreactive sequences traceable to unstimulated CD4+ memory cells.

The table came from immunoSEQ multiplex PCR; TCRdb's copy has only in-frame clones and leaves some out. The top ten hold 1% to 1.5% of the sample, which has more than 85,000 clones, roughly 89% seen once. This TCR was recovered from a human donor in good health. Source material: CD4+ T cells sorted from blood.

DNA for the CDR3: TGTGCCAGCAGCCAAGATTTTCCCATCTCTGGAAACACCATATATTTT. Protein product: CASSQDFPISGNTIYF. The chain joins TRBV4-2 to TRBJ1-3; D gene uncertain. Trimming took off 0 bases at V and 0 bases at J, with 9 bases between the two ends. The CDR3 totals 16 residues. Germline CDR1 and CDR2: LGHNA and YNFKEQ.